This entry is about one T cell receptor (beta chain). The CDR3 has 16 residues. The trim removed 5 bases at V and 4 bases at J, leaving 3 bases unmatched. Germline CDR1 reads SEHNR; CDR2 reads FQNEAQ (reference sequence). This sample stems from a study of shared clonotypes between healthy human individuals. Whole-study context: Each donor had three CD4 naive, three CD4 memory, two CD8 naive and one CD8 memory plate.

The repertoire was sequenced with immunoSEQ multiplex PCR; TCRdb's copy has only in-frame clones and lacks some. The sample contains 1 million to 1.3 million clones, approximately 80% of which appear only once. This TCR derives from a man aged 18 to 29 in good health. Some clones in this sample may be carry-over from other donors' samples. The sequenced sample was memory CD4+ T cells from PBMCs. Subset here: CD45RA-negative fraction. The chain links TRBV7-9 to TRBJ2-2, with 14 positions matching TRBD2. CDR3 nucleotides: TGTGCCAGCAGCGACGGGACTAGCGGGAGCACCGGGGAGCTGTTTTTT. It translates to CASSDGTSGSTGELFF.